The clone carrying this T cell receptor (beta chain) was seen more than once but under ten times. This record belongs to a study of blood T cells in healthy people across ages. Using a J-beta primer mix together with a sample-barcoded 5' primer, a second PCR was run for roughly 6 to 11 cycles. TCRdb re-derived calls from the 5' RACE reads in MiXCR, one entry per CDR3 protein. There are approximately 780,000 distinct CDR3 sequences in the sample; roughly 25% occur only once, and less than 3.5% lies in the top ten. Isolated per sample were at least 6 million PBMCs. The data were also submitted as part of a second study, on T cells of mothers and their children.

This clonotype was sampled from a boy younger than 18 in good health. Sequencing input: blood.

CDR3 sequence reads: CASGGGDEQFF. The CDR3 DNA reads TGTGCCAGTGGAGGCGGCGATGAGCAGTTCTTC. The chain has TRBV19 and TRBJ2-1, with D perhaps matching TRBD2 (5 bases). The germline V gene encodes CDR1 LNHDA and CDR2 SQIVND (reference sequence). CDR3 length: 11 residues. The V and J ends lost 8 bases and 8 bases respectively, with 10 bases between them.